This TCR beta chain appears in the sequencing data of a study of blood T cells in healthy people across ages (dated by TCRdb to about 2015). About the full investigation: In model experiments, roughly one uniquely barcoded TCR beta cDNA molecule per two T cells was captured by template switching. Donors of different ages were randomly distributed across sequencing lanes to avoid experimental bias. Donors were grouped into four age groups: young (average 16 years), middle-aged (around 39), aged (about 60) and long-lived (approximately 75). Using deep sequencing normalized with unique cDNA molecular identifiers, the study measured how TCR beta repertoire diversity changes with age. Two additional independent replicas of 1 million unique cDNA reads from the same blood draw were analyzed for two donors (one aged 18 to 30 and one aged 80 or older). General findings and caveats noted by the study authors: The percentage of naive T cells measured by flow cytometry correlated strongly with observed TCR beta diversity. Estimates of total diversity from one million sequenced T cells were regarded as lower bounds and underestimates. Compared with the aged group, the long-lived group had more naive CD4+ T cells, fewer expanded clones and increased TCR diversity, a pattern suggesting age selection. Conclusive comparison of naive and antigen-experienced compartments was prevented by the profiling of bulk unsorted PBMCs. Observed TCR beta diversity per million T cells fell roughly linearly with age, and a significant reduction was already apparent by age about 38. Because donor CMV infection status was unknown, age-related changes in expanded clonotypes were potentially confounded.

Libraries came from 5' RACE. The instrument was an Illumina HiSeq 2500. A second PCR of 7 to 11 cycles was run with a J-beta primer mix and a sample-barcoded 5' primer. A unique molecular identifier was introduced onto each TCR beta cDNA molecule by a template-switch 5' adaptor carrying 12 random nucleotides. Each sample yielded at least 2.5 million CDR3-containing paired-end reads. The Mint cDNA synthesis kit, primed by a TRBC-specific oligonucleotide, was used to synthesize first-strand cDNA from all RNA. All cDNA was treated with uracil-DNA glycosylase and then went through a first 18-cycle PCR with the universal primers M1SS and BC2_uni_R. The authors processed their data as follows. Each sample was normalized by randomly selecting 1 million high-quality reads, each carrying a distinct molecular identifier. Reads with shared molecular identifiers were discarded instead of being binned into consensus sequences. CDR3 identification, clonotype clustering and error correction used MiTCR with a Q25 quality threshold and the strictest error-elimination algorithm. Lower-bound total TCR beta diversity was estimated with a nonparametric unseen species model using Euler transformation. TCRdb trimmed public reads at Q25 via fastp, called clones via MiXCR and kept in-frame beta chains. Every entry covers one CDR3 protein and lists the most common genes and DNA from its rows. TCRdb's processing, not the authors', yielded these V and J calls. The sample table shows about 1.5 million distinct CDR3 sequences, and about 42% are seen once. More than 4% of the sample belongs to the ten largest clones.

Donors were 30 to 45 systemically healthy Caucasian individuals from Russia aged roughly 6 to 95 years. Each donor gave 8.5 to 10 milliliters of peripheral blood, collected into EDTA-treated Vacutainer tubes. PBMCs were isolated by Ficoll-Paque density-gradient centrifugation, with at least 7 million obtained per sample. Total RNA was extracted from PBMCs with Trizol reagent, with at least 6 micrograms obtained per sample. For every donor, flow cytometry on a PBMC aliquot measured the percentage of naive CD45RAhigh/CD27high T cells. CDR1 SGHKS and CDR2 YYEKEE were looked up in the germline V gene (reference sequence). From its cysteine to its phenylalanine, the CDR3 spans 14 amino acids. Only the CDR3 DNA is retained, 42 bases long and in frame from the first base. Trimming removed 2 bases from V and 8 bases from J, leaving 16 bases between the germline ends. Points on this clonotype: Its antigen specificity is not known. One base away there is no much larger clone; base qualities are not given.

The chain was built from TRBV5-5 and TRBJ1-2; there is no confident call for the D gene. The sample taken for sequencing was blood. The receptor was isolated from a woman aged 18-35 years in good health. The CDR3 region: CASSFYIVGKGYTF. The DNA sequence reads TGTGCCAGCAGCTTCTACATAGTCGGTAAAGGCTACACCTTC.